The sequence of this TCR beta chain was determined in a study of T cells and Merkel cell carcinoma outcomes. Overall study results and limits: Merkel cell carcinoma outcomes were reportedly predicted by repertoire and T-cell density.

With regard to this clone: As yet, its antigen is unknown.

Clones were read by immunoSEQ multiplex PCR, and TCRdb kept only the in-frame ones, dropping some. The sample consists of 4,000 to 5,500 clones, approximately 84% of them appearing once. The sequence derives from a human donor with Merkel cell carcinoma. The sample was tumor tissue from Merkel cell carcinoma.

In nucleotides, the CDR3 is TGTGCCAGCAGCGTAGATACGCGGGAGGTTTACAATGAGCAGTTCTTC. Translation gives CASSVDTREVYNEQFF. The chain uses TRBV9 and TRBJ2-1; 8 positions agree with TRBD2. Germline CDR1 is SGDLS and CDR2 is YYNGEE. This CDR3 is 16 amino acids long. V was pared by 0 bases and J by 4 bases, with 6 bases of the junction left unmatched. The whole variable domain, filled in from reference TRBV9 and TRBJ2-1, reads DSGVTQTPKHLITATGQRVTLRCSPRSGDLSVYWYQQSLDQGLQFLIQYYNGEERAKGNILERFSAQQFPDLHSELNLSSLELGDSALYFCASSVDTREVYNEQFFGPGTRLTVL.